Listed below are T cell receptor beta chains from one sample, sequenced in a study of shared clonotypes between healthy human individuals. The protocol was immunoSEQ multiplex PCR, while the TCRdb copy is restricted to in-frame clones and leaves out a portion. The data hold over 400,000 clones, with about 96% observed a single time. Input material: naive CD4+ T cells sorted from blood. Receptor source: a woman in her twenties or thirties in good health. The CDR3 runs from the conserved cysteine through the conserved F or W. A D gene is named only where the DNA matches it firmly. Clone size is not always given. Where it is, it says once, few, many or a class for expanded clones.

size,D,J,V,DNA,CDR3
NA,TRBD1,TRBJ1-4,TRBV4-2,TGTGCCAGCAGCGAAAAACAGGGGACTGCAACTAATGAAAAACTGTTTTTT,CASSEKQGTATNEKLFF
NA,NA,TRBJ2-5,TRBV27,TGTGCCAGCAGGCCCACCCGGGACAACCAAGAGACCCAGTACTTC,CASRPTRDNQETQYF
NA,NA,TRBJ1-2,TRBV28,TGTGCCAGCAGTCTTGGTTCTTCGGGCTACACCTTC,CASSLGSSGYTF
NA,NA,TRBJ2-5,TRBV28,TGTGCCAGCAGACCCTGGACGGGTCAAGAGACCCAGTACTTC,CASRPWTGQETQYF
once,TRBD1,TRBJ1-5,TRBV6-6,TGTGCCAGCAGTCTTGGACAGGGGGCAAACCAGCCCCAGCATTTT,CASSLGQGANQPQHF
NA,TRBD1,TRBJ2-7,TRBV28,TGTGCCAGCAGTGACAGGGGGCGTTCCTACGAGCAGTACTTC,CASSDRGRSYEQYF
NA,NA,TRBJ2-7,TRBV27,TGTGCCAGCAGTATCTCAGGGGACCCCTACGAGCAGTACTTC,CASSISGDPYEQYF
NA,NA,TRBJ1-1,TRBV6-1,TGTGCCAGAGAGTGGGGCACTGAAGCTTTCTTT,CAREWGTEAFF
NA,NA,TRBJ2-2,TRBV6-5,TGTGCCAGCAGTTACTCGTCGGGAGAAGGCACCGGGGAGCTGTTTTTT,CASSYSSGEGTGELFF
NA,TRBD1,TRBJ2-3,TRBV5-1,TGCGCCAGCAGCGCAGACAGGGGTGTGACAGATACGCAGTATTTT,CASSADRGVTDTQYF
NA,TRBD1,TRBJ1-2,TRBV4-2,TGTGCCAGCAGCGAGGGACAGCGGCTAGGTGGCTACACCTTC,CASSEGQRLGGYTF